This entry describes one T cell receptor (beta chain). The length of the CDR3 is 12 residues. Germline V gene lookup returns CDR1 GTSNPN and CDR2 SVGIG (reference sequence). The V gene end was trimmed by 3 bases and the J gene end by 7 bases; junction bases not matched to a gene: 5. This specimen comes from a study of blood T cell repertoires in COVID-19. Study as a whole: COVID-19 samples collected from the United States, Italy and Spain covered acute and convalescent phases.

TCRdb's copy holds only in-frame clones and misses some; the assay was immunoSEQ multiplex PCR. The repertoire has 100,000 to 120,000 clones, about 88% of them found once; the top ten carry less than 8.5%. The material sequenced was peripheral blood. This clonotype was sampled from a woman between 65 and 79 years old who had recovered from COVID-19. The V call is TRBV30, the J call TRBJ2-5; the match to TRBD2 covers 7 bases. CDR3 protein: CAWRDTGGTQYF. CDR3 nucleotides: TGTGCCTGGAGGGACACGGGGGGGACCCAGTACTTC.